The 10 T cell receptor beta chains reported below all come from one sample, sequenced in a study of naive and memory T cell subsets. These receptors have no known antigen. General observations from the study: Especially in CD8 cells, naive repertoires contained a few larger clonotypes, possibly CD45RA-re-expressing memory cells.

An equimolar mix of two oligonucleotides served as the beta constant-region primer for TRBC1 and TRBC2. Nested alpha and beta constant-region primers with the SP2 primer drove four PCR rounds on ligated cDNA. TCRdb redid the calling of the UMI-ligation and nested PCR reads with MiXCR, one entry per CDR3 protein. Of around 140,000 distinct CDR3 sequences in the sample, roughly 22% are singletons; the top ten hold 0.1% to 0.11%. Sequencing used naive CD4+ T cells from blood. These receptors were obtained from a human donor in good health.

This clonotype showed up just a few times. The V and J genes are TRBV12-3 or TRBV12-4 and TRBJ1-2; D is possibly TRBD1 (6 bases). V lost 5 bases to trimming and J lost 7 bases, with 20 bases between them. The CDR3 totals 15 residues. CDR3 in amino acids: CASSLTGRATPGYTF. CDR3 DNA sequence: TGTGCCAGCAGTCTAACAGGGAGAGCAACCCCTGGCTACACCTTC.

The J gene is TRBJ2-5, the V gene TRBV28; tentatively, D is TRBD1 or TRBD2 (7 bases each). Germline CDR1 and CDR2: MDHEN and SYDVKM. CDR3 length: 17 amino acids. V was clipped by 4 bases and J by 2 bases, with 20 bases between them. The CDR3 nucleotides are TGTGCCAGCAGTTCCATGAGGGAGGGGGCGTATCAAGAGACCCAGTACTTC. Its translation is CASSSMREGAYQETQYF. Using reference TRBV28 and TRBJ2-5 for the parts outside the CDR3, the full variable domain is DVKVTQSSRYLVKRTGEKVFLECVQDMDHENMFWYRQDPGLGLRLIYFSYDVKMKEKGDIPEGYSVSREKKERFSLILESASTNQTSMYLCASSSMREGAYQETQYFGPGTRLLVL.

This chain's CDR3 is CASRIGQAIMGTQYF. As DNA, the CDR3 is TGTGCCAGCAGAATTGGACAGGCAATAATGGGGACCCAGTACTTC. This chain connects TRBV11-2 to TRBJ2-5, with 7 bases aligning to TRBD1. The germline V gene encodes CDR1 SGHAT and CDR2 FQNNGV. The CDR3 is 15 residues long. The V segment lost 6 bases and the J segment 7 bases; nucleotides outside the gene matches: 14.

The genes are TRBV20-1 and TRBJ1-5; the match to TRBD1 covers 9 bases. V shed 3 bases and J 4 bases; nucleotides not matched to a gene: 7. Germline V lookup: CDR1 DFQATT, CDR2 SNEGSKA (reference sequence). This CDR3 is 15 amino acids long. The CDR3, as DNA: TGCAGTGCTAGCCTCGGGACAGGGAGAAATCAGCCCCAGCATTTT. As protein: CSASLGTGRNQPQHF.

The V gene is TRBV10-3, the J gene TRBJ1-1; unclear D gene. The V and J ends lost 11 bases and 0 bases respectively, with 13 bases between them. There are 13 residues in the CDR3. Germline assignment: CDR1 ENHRY and CDR2 SYGVKD. The DNA for the CDR3 is TGTGCCTCCACAGAAGGAGTGAACACTGAAGCTTTCTTT. Translated, it gives CASTEGVNTEAFF.

The chain has TRBV28 and TRBJ1-4, with D perhaps TRBD1 (5 bases). The germline V gene has CDR1 MDHEN and CDR2 SYDVKM. The CDR3 totals 15 residues. V was pared by 2 bases and J by 1 base, with 8 bases between. The CDR3 protein is CASSLMTVTNEKLFF. The CDR3 DNA sequence: TGTGCCAGCAGTTTAATGACAGTAACTAATGAAAAACTGTTTTTT.

V and J are TRBV19 and TRBJ2-1; weak D call: TRBD2 (6 bases). The CDR3 spans 16 residues. V was cut by 3 bases and J by 0 bases, with 12 bases left in between. Germline assignment: CDR1 LNHDA and CDR2 SQIVND (reference sequence). The CDR3: CASSIVWGGSYNEQFF. In DNA, the CDR3 is TGTGCCAGTAGTATCGTCTGGGGAGGCTCCTACAATGAGCAGTTCTTC.

This clonotype was detected many times. This rearrangement joins TRBV28 to TRBJ2-7, with 8 bases lining up with TRBD2. The V segment lost 6 bases and the J segment 2 bases; nucleotides outside the gene matches: 3. The CDR3 extends over 13 amino acids. Germline V lookup: CDR1 MDHEN, CDR2 SYDVKM. This CDR3 reads CASRVGRAYEQYF. CDR3 DNA: TGTGCCAGCAGGGTCGGGAGGGCCTACGAGCAGTACTTC.

This clonotype has a count of ten or more. The chain joins TRBV28 to TRBJ2-3; 9 bases map to TRBD2. The CDR3 is 18 residues long. Germline-derived CDR1 and CDR2 are MDHEN and SYDVKM. Germline trimming cut 4 bases from V and 2 bases from J; bases unmatched to any gene: 13. The CDR3 DNA sequence: TGTGCCAGCAGTTCTGCTAGCGGGAAGATTCGGGACACAGATACGCAGTATTTT. This translates into CASSSASGKIRDTDTQYF.

This rearrangement joins TRBV29-1 to TRBJ2-1, with 7 positions matching TRBD2. The trim removed 7 bases at V and 9 bases at J, leaving 18 bases unmatched. This CDR3 is 15 amino acids long. Germline CDR1 SQVTM, CDR2 ANQGSEA. The CDR3 loop reads CSASMGGELIPEQFF. CDR3 nucleotide sequence: TGCAGCGCATCCATGGGGGGGGAGTTGATCCCTGAGCAGTTCTTC.